This is a list of T cell receptor beta chains from one sample in a study of yellow fever vaccine responses in identical twins. MiXCR, applied by TCRdb to the RT-PCR reads, yields one record per CDR3 protein. The table lists approximately 1,500 distinct CDR3 sequences, roughly 85% of them singletons, with approximately 7.3% in the top ten. Here the sequenced sample was T cells from blood (PBMCs), unsorted or a sorted subset (not recorded which), taken before or after yellow fever vaccination (not recorded which). The receptors derive from a woman younger than 35 who received the yellow fever vaccine. Both conserved end residues are part of each CDR3. D genes are given only for firm matches. Expanded clones are given a class, and other clones once, few, many or no size at all.

clone_size j_call d_call v_call cdr3_nt cdr3_aa
- TRBJ2-1 - TRBV29-1 TGCAGCGTTGAGCCGAGGAGCTCCTACAATGAGCAGTTCTTC CSVEPRSSYNEQFF
- TRBJ2-6 TRBD2 TRBV15 TGTGCCACCAGGGGTGGACTAGGAAATCCTGGGGCCAACGTCCTGACTTTC CATRGGLGNPGANVLTF
- TRBJ1-2 - TRBV29-1 TGCAGGGCGGGAGAGGGCGACTATGGCTACACCTTC CRAGEGDYGYTF
- TRBJ1-2 - TRBV9 TGTGCCAGCAGCACGGCGGGTGGCTACACCTTC CASSTAGGYTF
- TRBJ2-1 TRBD1 TRBV6-2/TRBV6-3 TGTGCCAGCAGCGAACCGGACAGGGGCTCCTACAATGAGCAGTTCTTC CASSEPDRGSYNEQFF
- TRBJ2-7 TRBD1 TRBV9 TGTGCCAGCAGCCCCAAGGACAGGGTCTACGAGCAGTACTTC CASSPKDRVYEQYF
- TRBJ2-3 TRBD2 TRBV6-1 TGTGCCAGCAGTGCCATACTAGCGGGGGGCACAGATACGCAGTATTTT CASSAILAGGTDTQYF
- TRBJ2-5 - TRBV18 TGTGCCAGCTCACCAATAGTGCAGGAGACCCAGTACTTC CASSPIVQETQYF
once TRBJ1-1 - TRBV28 TGTGCCAGCAGTTGGGCCCGGGGCACTGAAGCTTTCTTT CASSWARGTEAFF
once TRBJ2-2 - TRBV11-2 TGTGCCAGCAGCTTCAACACCGGGGAGCTGTTTTTT CASSFNTGELFF
few TRBJ2-3 TRBD2 TRBV20-1 TGCAGTGCTGGTCTCGGACTAGCGGGAAGGGATACGCAGTATTTT CSAGLGLAGRDTQYF
few TRBJ1-1 TRBD1 TRBV13 TGTGCCAGCAGCGCCTCCGGGACAGGGGGAAACACTGAAGCTTTCTTT CASSASGTGGNTEAFF
- TRBJ2-1 TRBD2 TRBV11-1 TGTGCCAGCAGTTCTCGACTAGCGGGGTCTGGCTACAATGAGCAGTTCTTC CASSSRLAGSGYNEQFF
- TRBJ2-1 - TRBV7-2 TGTGCCAGCAGCTTAGGCTGGAACAATGAGCAGTTCTTC CASSLGWNNEQFF
once TRBJ1-2 - TRBV7-9 TGTGCCAGCAGTTACGCCGGGGTTAACTATGGCTACACCTTC CASSYAGVNYGYTF
- TRBJ2-1 - TRBV2 TGTGCCAGCAGTGATCTGTCGGACAATGAGCAGTTCTTC CASSDLSDNEQFF
- TRBJ2-1 TRBD2 TRBV13 TGTGCCAGCATTAGTACTAGCGGGAACTACAATGAGCAGTTCTTC CASISTSGNYNEQFF
- TRBJ2-7 - TRBV11-1 TGTGCCAGCAGCTACTCCCAGGGAGAGCAGTACTTC CASSYSQGEQYF
- TRBJ2-1 - TRBV20-1 TGCAGTGCTAGAGAAGGGTGGAATGAGCAGTTCTTC CSAREGWNEQFF
large TRBJ1-6 TRBD1 TRBV10-1 TGCGCCATTAAGACAGGGAGTTCACCCCTCCACTTT CAIKTGSSPLHF
- TRBJ2-3 TRBD2 TRBV2 TGTGCCAGCGGAGGGACTAGCAGACGCACAGATACGCAGTATTTT CASGGTSRRTDTQYF
- TRBJ2-3 - TRBV18 TGTGCCAGCTCACCTATAGCAAGTGACACAGATACGCAGTATTTT CASSPIASDTDTQYF
few TRBJ2-5 TRBD2 TRBV29-1 TGCAGCGCCCCTTCACTAGCGCGAGAGACCCAGTACTTC CSAPSLARETQYF
- TRBJ1-5 TRBD1 TRBV7-2 TGTGCCAGCAGCTTAGCGAGGACAGGGAATCAGCCCCAGCATTTT CASSLARTGNQPQHF
once TRBJ2-2 - TRBV29-1 TGCAGCGGCAGGGGATCGAACACCGGGGTGCTGTTTTTT CSGRGSNTGVLFF
- TRBJ1-5 - TRBV18 TGTGCCAGCTCACCAGCCAGGATGGGCCAGCCCCAGCATTTT CASSPARMGQPQHF
- TRBJ2-7 - TRBV7-3 TGTGCCAGCAGCTTAAGCCCAGGGAGCTCCTACGAGCAGTACTTC CASSLSPGSSYEQYF
- TRBJ2-7 TRBD1 TRBV18 TGTGCCAGCTCACCACCGAACAGGGGTTACGAGCAGTACTTC CASSPPNRGYEQYF
- TRBJ2-2 - TRBV11-2 TGTGCCAGCAGCTTAGGTCAGGGTTCGATCGGGGAGCTGTTTTTT CASSLGQGSIGELFF
- TRBJ1-1 - TRBV13 TGTGCCAGCAGGTCGAGGGGCCCCCACACTGAAGCTTTCTTT CASRSRGPHTEAFF
few TRBJ1-5 - TRBV2 TGTGCCAGCAGTGAAAGGGAAACCTTCAATCAGCCCCAGCATTTT CASSERETFNQPQHF
once TRBJ2-7 TRBD1 TRBV18 TGTGCCAGCTCACCACAATCGGGACAGCGAACCTACGAGCAGTACTTC CASSPQSGQRTYEQYF
- TRBJ2-5 - TRBV11-1 TGTGCCAGCAGCGGAAAAGAATGGGCAATGTCGATTAGGACCCAGTACTTC CASSGKEWAMSIRTQYF
- TRBJ2-7 - TRBV29-1 TGCAGCGTGCTGGAACGGGACTACGAGCAGTACTTC CSVLERDYEQYF
few TRBJ2-7 - TRBV5-6 TGTGCCAGCAGCTTTAGAAGTGGCGAGCAGTACTTC CASSFRSGEQYF
- TRBJ2-1 - TRBV4-1 TGCGCCAGCAGCCAAGCCGGTTCGGAAGAGCAGTTCTTC CASSQAGSEEQFF
- TRBJ2-3 TRBD2 TRBV12-3/TRBV12-4 TGTGCCAGCAATGTAGCGGGGGCTCCGACAGCGGATACGCAGTATTTT CASNVAGAPTADTQYF
- TRBJ1-1 TRBD1 TRBV12-3/TRBV12-4 TGTGCCAGCAGTCCCTTGGGACAGGGGATAAACACTGAAGCTTTCTTT CASSPLGQGINTEAFF
few TRBJ2-1 - TRBV18 TGTGCCAGCTCTGCCCTTCCCGGGGCCACCTACAATGAGCAGTTCTTC CASSALPGATYNEQFF
- TRBJ2-3 TRBD2 TRBV11-1 TGTGCCAGCAGCTCCCGTCGGGGGGCAGATACGCAGTATTTT CASSSRRGADTQYF
- TRBJ2-7 - TRBV11-2 TGTGCCAGCAGCTTAGGTATCTCCTACGAGCAGTACTTC CASSLGISYEQYF
once TRBJ2-1 - TRBV24-1 TGTGCCACCAGTGATTTTTGGGAAAATGAGCAGTTCTTC CATSDFWENEQFF